This TCR beta chain was identified in a study of shared clonotypes between healthy human individuals. The study, taken as a whole, reports: Compared with memory subsets, naive subsets generally had larger estimated richness. It was the non-shared clonotypes that had lower generation probabilities than clonotypes shared by all four donors. Researchers sampled blood only, noting tissue repertoires likely differ.

Trimming pared 0 bases from V and 3 bases from J, leaving 13 bases between. The CDR3 is 15 residues long. Germline lookup yields CDR1 SGHRS and CDR2 YFSETQ. Produced via immunoSEQ multiplex PCR; TCRdb's table is partial and in-frame only. Among around 990,000 clones listed, approximately 80% were seen once. Note on this clone: As yet, its antigen is unknown.

This chain joins TRBV5-1 and TRBJ2-7, with D perhaps matching TRBD1 or TRBD2 (5 bases each). Input material: memory CD4+ T cells from PBMCs. The subset is: CD45RA-negative fraction. This clonotype originated in a man between 18 and 29 years old in good health. Some clones in this sample may be carry-over from other donors' samples. CDR3 region: CASSLGEGRSYEQYF. The CDR3 coding sequence is TGCGCCAGCAGCTTGGGCGAGGGACGGAGCTACGAGCAGTACTTC.